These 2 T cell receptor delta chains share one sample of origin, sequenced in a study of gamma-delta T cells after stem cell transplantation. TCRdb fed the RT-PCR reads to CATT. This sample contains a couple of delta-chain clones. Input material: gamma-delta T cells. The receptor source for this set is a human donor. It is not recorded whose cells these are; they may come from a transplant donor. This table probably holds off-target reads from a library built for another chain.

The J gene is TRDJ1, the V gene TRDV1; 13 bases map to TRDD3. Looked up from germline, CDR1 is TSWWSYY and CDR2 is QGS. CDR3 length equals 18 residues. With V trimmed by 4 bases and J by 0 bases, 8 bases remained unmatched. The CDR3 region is CALGGLPLGDTYTDKLIF. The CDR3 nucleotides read TGTGCTCTTGGGGGATTACCACTGGGGGATACGTACACCGATAAACTCATCTTT.

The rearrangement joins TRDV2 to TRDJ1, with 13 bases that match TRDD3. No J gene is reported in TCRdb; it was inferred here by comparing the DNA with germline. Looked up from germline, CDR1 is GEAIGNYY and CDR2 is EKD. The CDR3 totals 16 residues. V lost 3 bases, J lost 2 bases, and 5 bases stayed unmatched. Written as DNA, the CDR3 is TGTGCCTGTGACTTCCTACTGGGGGATACGACCGATAAACTCATCTTT. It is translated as CACDFLLGDTTDKLIF.